This T cell receptor beta chain was retrieved from a study of Ad26.COV2.S vaccination and SARS-CoV-2 variants. Study-level background: Ad26.COV2.S, an intramuscular injection, was given once or twice 56 days apart.

Profiling relied on immunoSEQ multiplex PCR, and the TCRdb table lists in-frame clones only, not all of them. The sample has about 350,000 clones; approximately 90% are singletons. The treatment: roughly 19 received Ad26.COV2.S at low or high dose, single or two shots; about 5 received placebo; per-sample allocation not given. Specimens were obtained on day 63 following the first vaccine or placebo injection. The starting material was peripheral blood, obtained in a trial of Ad26.COV2.S vaccine versus placebo. The receptor's source is a person aged 18-60 years who received the Ad26.COV2.S COVID-19 vaccine or a placebo.

The CDR3 DNA reads as TGTGCCAGCTCACCACGTGGCAGGGAGACGGCGAACACTGAAGCTTTCTTT. It is translated as CASSPRGRETANTEAFF. The V call is TRBV18, the J call TRBJ1-1; maybe TRBD1 (5 bases). Deletions cut 1 base from V and 1 base from J, with 16 bases between. CDR1 and CDR2 from the germline V gene are KGHSH and LQKENI. The CDR3 covers 17 residues.